This T cell receptor (beta chain) was captured in a study of memory CD4+ T cells and cytomegalovirus serostatus. The CDR3 extends over 15 amino acids. CDR1 LNHDA and CDR2 SQIVND come from the germline V gene (reference sequence). V dropped 6 bases and J dropped 2; count of bases not matched to a gene: 8. Assay used: immunoSEQ multiplex PCR; TCRdb lists only in-frame clones, some missing. Of about 25,000 clones listed, 70% to 80% were seen once; the top ten hold approximately 0.68%. The sort gate was single viable CD3+CD4+CD8-CD45RO+ cells for memory CD4+ T cells. Sequenced input: memory CD4+ T cells from blood. This chain connects TRBV19 to TRBJ1-2; 8 bases match TRBD1. The clonotype comes from an adult in good health and CMV-seronegative. CDR3 nucleotide sequence: TGTGCCAGTAGCGAACGGCCAGGGGGCAACTATGGCTACACCTTC. It yields the protein CASSERPGGNYGYTF.